This section outlines one TCR beta chain sequence together with its context. The data originate from a study of blood T cell repertoires in COVID-19. Study summary: Acute-phase and convalescent COVID-19 samples originated in the United States, Italy and Spain. T cells, B-cell-depleted T cells, or PBMCs supplied cDNA or gDNA.

In the authors' methods: Estimation of nucleated cell counts relied on the amplification of reference gene primers. Produced via immunoSEQ multiplex PCR; TCRdb's table is partial and in-frame only. V and J calls and clone size are copied from that table; D and trimming were computed from the DNA. The table shows roughly 150,000 clones, with 83% occurring only once. Sequenced: peripheral blood. This clonotype was sampled from a woman at least 80 years old with acute or convalescent COVID-19.

In DNA form, the CDR3 reads TGTGCCAGCAAGGACAGATCCAGTCAGCCCCAGCATTTT. Translation gives CASKDRSSQPQHF. This chain connects TRBV2 to TRBJ1-5, with D possibly being TRBD1 (6 bases). Trimming shortened V by 7 bases and J by 6 bases, and 13 bases separated the two germline ends. The length of the CDR3 is 13 residues. The germline CDR1 and CDR2 sequences are SNHLY and FYNNEI.